These 30 T cell receptor beta chains share one sample of origin, sequenced in a study of beta chain features in type 1 diabetes. The sequenced template was cDNA made from the entire isolated RNA. The method was immunoSEQ multiplex PCR; TCRdb's version includes in-frame clones alone and lacks a portion of them. The sample has about 210,000 clones; roughly 10% are singletons. Sequenced input: central memory CD4+ T cells from blood. The receptor set was obtained from a young man in good health.

The genes are TRBV5-1 and TRBJ2-1; 8 bases fit TRBD1. The V gene's germline CDR1 is SGHRS and CDR2 YFSETQ. J gave up 8 bases and V 4 bases, and 8 bases lay outside the gene matches. The CDR3 length is 14 residues. As DNA, the CDR3 is TGCGCCAGCAGCCTGGGACAGGTAGCGGATGAGCAGTTCTTC. It yields the protein CASSLGQVADEQFF.

This clone has more than one count but fewer than ten. Within the sample, other DNA sequences also encode this same CDR3. The V gene is TRBV18, the J gene TRBJ2-7; no firm D call. The CDR3 runs 13 residues. Trimming took off 3 bases at V and 0 bases at J, with 6 bases between the two ends. Germline V gene lookup returns CDR1 KGHSH and CDR2 LQKENI. The CDR3 nucleotides read TGTGCCAGCTCACCCCCGAGCTCCTACGAGCAGTACTTC. It codes for CASSPPSSYEQYF.

The chain uses TRBV6-5 and TRBJ1-2; D possibly corresponds to TRBD1 (5 bases). From germline, CDR1 is MNHEY and CDR2 SVGAGI. The germline V and J ends were trimmed by 4 bases and 8 bases, with 17 bases remaining between them. This CDR3 is 14 amino acids long. The CDR3 spells CASSSREGMWGYTF. In nucleotides, the CDR3 is TGTGCCAGCAGTTCCAGGGAGGGGATGTGGGGCTACACCTTC.

There are a few counts of this clone. J is TRBJ2-1 and V is TRBV19, with D unresolved. There are 11 residues in the CDR3. Germline V gives CDR1 LNHDA, CDR2 SQIVND (reference sequence). Trimming pared 8 bases from V and 3 bases from J, leaving 5 bases between. In DNA, the CDR3 is TGTGCCAGTCGCCGCTACAATGAGCAGTTCTTC. It yields the protein CASRRYNEQFF.

This clone was seen a handful of times. The rearrangement joins TRBV19 to TRBJ1-1; no definite D call. The CDR3 covers 13 residues. V gave up 4 bases and J gave up 5 bases, with 11 bases separating them. The V gene's germline CDR1 is LNHDA and CDR2 SQIVND (reference sequence). The CDR3 sequence is CASSSQLRTEAFF. The CDR3 DNA follows: TGTGCCAGTAGTAGTCAATTAAGGACTGAAGCTTTCTTT.

This rearrangement joins TRBV27 to TRBJ2-1; D gene ambiguous. Deletions cut 1 base from V and 3 bases from J, with 4 bases between. The germline V gene has CDR1 MNHEY and CDR2 SMNVEV (reference sequence). CDR3 size: 13 residues. Here the CDR3 reads CASSLFRYNEQFF. The CDR3 DNA sequence: TGTGCCAGCAGTTTATTCCGCTACAATGAGCAGTTCTTC.

The CDR3 bases are TGTGCCAGCAGTTCCCCAGGTTACGAGCAGTTCTTC. Protein: CASSSPGYEQFF. The chain recombines TRBV6-6 with TRBJ2-1; D gene uncertain. V gave up 4 bases and J gave up 10 bases, with 11 bases separating them. Germline CDR1 reads MNHNY; CDR2 reads SVGAGI (reference sequence). The CDR3 contains 12 residues.

The V gene is TRBV28, the J gene TRBJ2-2; 10 nucleotides align to TRBD1. CDR3 length equals 16 residues. Germline trimming cut 7 bases from V and 6 bases from J; bases unmatched to any gene: 11. Germline V gene sequence: CDR1 MDHEN, CDR2 SYDVKM. The chain's CDR3 is CASTTQGQGLPGELFF. DNA of the CDR3: TGTGCCAGCACAACCCAGGGACAGGGGTTGCCCGGGGAGCTGTTTTTT.

The chain is built from TRBV11-2 and TRBJ2-3; the D gene is possibly TRBD2 (6 bases). This CDR3 spans 16 amino acids. The germline V and J ends were trimmed by 0 bases and 4 bases, with 14 bases remaining between them. Germline CDR1 SGHAT, CDR2 FQNNGV. The CDR3, as DNA: TGTGCCAGCAGCTTAGATACGGGAGTTGGCGCAGATACGCAGTATTTT. It specifies CASSLDTGVGADTQYF.

The gene calls are TRBV2 and TRBJ2-2; the D gene could be TRBD1 or TRBD2 (5 bases each). This CDR3 region has 16 residues. Germline assignment: CDR1 SNHLY and CDR2 FYNNEI. The ends were cut back, 6 bases at V and 0 bases at J, with 14 bases in the middle. CDR3: CASRGSGRTNTGELFF. Written as DNA, the CDR3 is TGTGCCAGCAGGGGTTCGGGACGGACGAACACCGGGGAGCTGTTTTTT.

The V call is TRBV5-1, the J call TRBJ2-2; TRBD2 aligns across 9 bases. The CDR3 contains 15 residues. V was pared by 0 bases and J by 10 bases, with 7 bases of the junction left unmatched. The germline V gene encodes CDR1 SGHRS and CDR2 YFSETQ. The CDR3 DNA is TGCGCCAGCAGCTTGGAATTAGCGGGAGTAAAGGAGCTGTTTTTT. Translated: CASSLELAGVKELFF. The complete variable domain, with remaining parts taken from reference TRBV5-1 and TRBJ2-2, reads KAGVTQTPRYLIKTRGQQVTLSCSPISGHRSVSWYQQTPGQGLQFLFEYFSETQRNKGNFPGRFSGRQFSNSRSEMNVSTLELGDSALYLCASSLELAGVKELFFGEGSRLTVL.

This clone was detected many times. The CDR3 reads CAWSRQGEQYF. The CDR3 DNA is TGTGCCTGGAGCAGACAGGGAGAGCAGTATTTT. The rearrangement links TRBV30 to TRBJ2-3, with TRBD1 identical over 7 bases. V lost 3 bases and J lost 11; bases outside the gene matches: 5. The CDR3 is made up of 11 amino acids. Germline V CDR1 and CDR2: GTSNPN, SVGIG (reference sequence). Together with reference TRBV30 and TRBJ2-3, the CDR3 gives the full variable domain: SQTIHQWPATLVQPVGSPLSLECTVEGTSNPNLYWYRQAAGRGLQLLFYSVGIGQISSEVPQNLSASRPQDRQFILSSKKLLLSDSGFYLCAWSRQGEQYFGPGTRLTVL.

There are many counts of this clone. The genes are TRBV5-1 and TRBJ2-1, with D unresolved. CDR1 is SGHRS and CDR2 is YFSETQ in the germline V gene. V shed 6 bases and J shed 6 bases, with 16 bases lying between them. The CDR3 has 14 amino acids. The CDR3 coding sequence is TGCGCCAGCAAGGCGGACGTCTCGATCAATGAGCAGTTCTTC. Translating gives CASKADVSINEQFF.

This chain connects TRBV7-9 to TRBJ1-2; D unclear. The germline V and J ends were trimmed by 0 bases and 3 bases, with 8 bases remaining between them. CDR3 size: 14 residues. Germline CDR1 and CDR2: SEHNR and FQNEAQ (reference sequence). This chain's CDR3 is CASSLALTDYGYTF. CDR3 sequence (DNA): TGTGCCAGCAGCTTAGCGCTCACCGACTATGGCTACACCTTC.

The rearrangement uses TRBV19 and TRBJ1-5; D is ambiguous. There are 15 residues in the CDR3. Germline CDR1 reads LNHDA; CDR2 reads SQIVND (reference sequence). V lost 3 bases and J 4 bases, leaving 13 bases between the germline ends. CDR3: CASSIGRGGNQPQHF. Here the CDR3 DNA reads TGTGCCAGTAGTATTGGACGGGGTGGTAATCAGCCCCAGCATTTT.

This clone showed up just a few times. CDR3 in amino acids: CASSQGTGVSGANVLTF. DNA of the CDR3: TGTGCCAGCAGCCAAGGGACAGGGGTCTCTGGGGCCAACGTCCTGACTTTC. The V and J genes are TRBV5-4 and TRBJ2-6; 10 positions match TRBD1. Germline CDR1 is SGHNT and CDR2 is YYREEE (reference sequence). Losses at the gene ends were 4 bases for V and 0 bases for J; bases not matched to a gene: 4. The CDR3 is made up of 17 amino acids.

V is TRBV29-1 and J is TRBJ2-1; TRBD2 is a possible D gene (5 bases). Trimming cost V 3 bases and J 9 bases, with 15 bases left between them. This CDR3 is 13 amino acids long. Germline assignment: CDR1 SQVTM and CDR2 ANQGSEA. CDR3 sequence (DNA): TGCAGCGTTGACATCTCGGGGTTGGGTGAGCAGTTCTTC. This translates into CSVDISGLGEQFF.

The chain recombines TRBV29-1 with TRBJ2-1, with TRBD2 matching over 8 bases. The germline V gene has CDR1 SQVTM and CDR2 ANQGSEA. The trim removed 6 bases at V and 5 bases at J, leaving 12 bases unmatched. This CDR3 region has 15 residues. The CDR3 DNA is TGCAGCGTCCTAGGCGGGGGGCGAAGGGACAATGAGCAGTTCTTC. This translates into CSVLGGGRRDNEQFF.

The table lists this clone with a few counts. This chain joins TRBV2 and TRBJ2-1; 14 bases are shared with TRBD2. V trimming: 6 bases; J trimming: 2 bases; junction bases outside the gene matches: 15. The CDR3 loop spans 20 amino acids. The germline gives CDR1 SNHLY, CDR2 FYNNEI. CDR3 sequence: CASRNQPGLAGVGPYNEQFF. CDR3 in DNA: TGTGCCAGCAGGAACCAACCGGGACTAGCGGGAGTGGGCCCCTACAATGAGCAGTTCTTC.

This clone was counted only a few times. The chain recombines TRBV7-2 with TRBJ2-1; no reliable D call. Deletions cut 3 bases from V and 7 bases from J, with 13 bases between. The CDR3 contains 14 residues. Per the germline V gene, CDR1 is SGHTA and CDR2 is FQGNSA. CDR3: CASSLADPRNEQFF. The CDR3 region has the DNA TGTGCCAGCAGCTTGGCCGATCCGAGAAATGAGCAGTTCTTC.

The chain joins TRBV5-6 to TRBJ2-1; no firm D call. Germline-derived CDR1 and CDR2 are SGHDT and YYEEEE. Trimming removed 2 bases at V and 4 bases at J, with 7 bases between. The CDR3 loop spans 13 amino acids. CDR3 DNA: TGTGCCAGCAGCTTCGGCGTTTACAATGAGCAGTTCTTC. Amino acid sequence: CASSFGVYNEQFF. Drawing the rest from reference TRBV5-6 and TRBJ2-1, the complete variable domain is DAGVTQSPTHLIKTRGQQVTLRCSPKSGHDTVSWYQQALGQGPQFIFQYYEEEERQRGNFPDRFSGHQFPNYSSELNVNALLLGDSALYLCASSFGVYNEQFFGPGTRLTVL.

This clone has a handful of counts. The gene calls are TRBV7-2 and TRBJ1-3, with D perhaps matching TRBD1 (5 bases). The CDR3 loop spans 14 amino acids. V lost 5 bases and J 0 bases, leaving 8 bases between the germline ends. Germline V CDR1 and CDR2: SGHTA, FQGNSA. In DNA form, the CDR3 reads TGTGCCAGCAGCCGACAGATCTCTGGAAACACCATATATTTT. Protein product: CASSRQISGNTIYF.

There are many counts of this clone. V gene TRBV10-3 combines with J gene TRBJ2-3; 13 positions match TRBD2. J lost 2 bases, V lost 7 bases, and 6 bases had no gene match. The germline CDR1 and CDR2 sequences are ENHRY and SYGVKD. This CDR3 comprises 16 residues. The CDR3 region has the DNA TGTGCCATCACCTCCGGGACTAGCGGGACCACAGATACGCAGTATTTT. It is translated as CAITSGTSGTTDTQYF.

This clone was seen just once. The chain links TRBV18 to TRBJ1-5; D is possibly TRBD1 (6 bases). This CDR3 region has 13 residues. CDR1 and CDR2 (germline): KGHSH, LQKENI. V dropped 3 bases and J dropped 10 bases, with 13 bases sitting between them. The CDR3 protein is CASSPGPGDPQHF. For the CDR3, the DNA is TGTGCCAGCTCACCTGGACCAGGGGACCCCCAGCATTTT.

This clone was recorded at least ten times. This CDR3 is CASSLTYSSGDTQYF. In DNA form, the CDR3 reads TGTGCCAGCAGCTTGACTTACTCCTCGGGGGATACGCAGTATTTT. J is TRBJ2-3 and V is TRBV5-4, with D possibly TRBD2 on 5 matching bases. The V gene's germline CDR1 is SGHNT and CDR2 YYREEE (reference sequence). This CDR3 region has 15 residues. The V and J ends lost 1 base and 6 bases respectively, with 15 bases between them.

This chain links TRBV7-2 with TRBJ2-5, with 9 bases lining up with TRBD1. The junction had 8 bases not matched to a gene; V was cut back by 3 bases and J by 6 bases. CDR3 length: 15 amino acids. CDR1 is SGHTA and CDR2 is FQGNSA in the germline V gene. The CDR3: CASSFLDRGGKTQYF. The CDR3 DNA reads as TGTGCCAGCAGCTTTCTGGACAGGGGAGGGAAGACCCAGTACTTC.

This clone showed up many times. V is TRBV7-6 and J is TRBJ2-7; no firm D call. Germline V gene lookup returns CDR1 SGHVS and CDR2 FNYEAQ. This CDR3 has 13 amino acids. Trimming pared 5 bases from V and 6 bases from J, leaving 14 bases between. CDR3 amino acids: CASSIDRGGEQYF. DNA for the CDR3: TGTGCCAGCAGCATCGATAGAGGCGGCGAGCAGTACTTC.

V is TRBV7-2 and J is TRBJ2-3, with D maybe TRBD1 (6 bases). This CDR3 has 16 residues. Germline V CDR1 and CDR2: SGHTA, FQGNSA. V was cut by 2 bases and J by 2 bases, with 14 bases left in between. The CDR3 reads CASSLSAGDLTDTQYF. The CDR3 bases are TGTGCCAGCAGCTTATCGGCAGGGGACCTCACAGATACGCAGTATTTT.

J is TRBJ2-7 and V is TRBV10-1; no reliable D call. This CDR3 region has 13 residues. Germline loops: CDR1 WNHNN, CDR2 SYGVQD (reference sequence). The germline V and J ends were trimmed by 0 bases and 6 bases, with 9 bases remaining between them. The CDR3 protein is CASSESRRREQYF. For the CDR3, the DNA is TGCGCCAGCAGTGAGTCGAGGAGACGCGAGCAGTACTTC.

The V and J genes are TRBV18 and TRBJ1-2; 11 nucleotides align to TRBD1. V lost 3 bases, J lost 6 bases, and 6 bases stayed unmatched. This CDR3 comprises 15 residues. The germline gives CDR1 KGHSH, CDR2 LQKENI. The chain's CDR3 is CASSPGQGDRNGYTF. CDR3 DNA: TGTGCCAGCTCACCGGGACAGGGGGATCGAAATGGCTACACCTTC.